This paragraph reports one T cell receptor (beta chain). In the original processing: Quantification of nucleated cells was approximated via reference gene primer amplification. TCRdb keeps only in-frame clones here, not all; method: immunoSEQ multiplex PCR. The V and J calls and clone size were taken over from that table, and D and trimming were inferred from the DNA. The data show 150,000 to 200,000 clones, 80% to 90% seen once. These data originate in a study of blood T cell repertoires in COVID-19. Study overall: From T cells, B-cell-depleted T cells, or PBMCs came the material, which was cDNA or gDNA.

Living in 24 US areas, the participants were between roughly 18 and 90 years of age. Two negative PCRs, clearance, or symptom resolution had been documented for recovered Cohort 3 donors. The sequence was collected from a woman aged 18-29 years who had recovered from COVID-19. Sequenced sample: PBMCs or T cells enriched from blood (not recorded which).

CDR3 amino acids: CASSPGLGTGELFF. In DNA, the CDR3 is TGTGCCAGCAGCCCCGGACTAGGGACCGGGGAGCTGTTTTTT. This rearrangement joins TRBV7-2 to TRBJ2-2; 7 bases map to TRBD2. Germline CDR1 and CDR2: SGHTA and FQGNSA. The CDR3 has 14 residues. With 5 bases clipped from V and 5 bases from J, the junction kept 5 bases outside the gene matches. Together with reference TRBV7-2 and TRBJ2-2, the CDR3 gives the full variable domain: GAGVSQSPSNKVTEKGKDVELRCDPISGHTALYWYRQSLGQGLEFLIYFQGNSAPDKSGLPSDRFSAERTGGSVSTLTIQRTQQEDSAVYLCASSPGLGTGELFFGEGSRLTVL.